The TCR beta chain described here comes from a study of blood T cell repertoires in COVID-19. Study as a whole: From the United States, Italy and Spain came samples of acute and convalescent COVID-19. PBMCs, B-cell-depleted T cells, or T cells provided the cDNA or gDNA that made up the material.

Under the authors' procedure: Estimation of nucleated cell counts relied on the amplification of reference gene primers. Generated by immunoSEQ multiplex PCR, the TCRdb table keeps only in-frame clones and is missing some. V, J and clone size derive from that table, while D and trimming were established from the DNA sequence. Here the sample spans roughly 260,000 clones, more than 65% being singletons. V was pared by 2 bases and J by 5 bases, with 8 bases between. The CDR3 is 13 residues long. The source material was peripheral blood. This sequence joins TRBV12-3 or TRBV12-4 and TRBJ2-3, with no clear D. This TCR came from a woman between 40 and 55 years old with active or convalescent COVID-19. CDR3 residues: CASSLSSGDTQYF. The CDR3 nucleotides read TGTGCCAGCAGTTTATCTTCCGGAGATACGCAGTATTTT.